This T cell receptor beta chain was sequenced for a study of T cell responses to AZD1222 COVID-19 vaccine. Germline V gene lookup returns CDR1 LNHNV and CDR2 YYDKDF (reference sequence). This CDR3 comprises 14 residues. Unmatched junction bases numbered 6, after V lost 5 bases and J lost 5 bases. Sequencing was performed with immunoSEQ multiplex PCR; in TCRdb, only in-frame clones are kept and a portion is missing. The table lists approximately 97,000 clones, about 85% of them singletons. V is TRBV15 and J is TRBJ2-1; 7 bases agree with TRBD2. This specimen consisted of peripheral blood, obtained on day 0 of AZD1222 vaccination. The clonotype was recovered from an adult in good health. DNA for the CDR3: TGTGCCACCAGCCCATACCGGGGGGACAATGAGCAGTTCTTC. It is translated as CATSPYRGDNEQFF.